This T cell receptor beta chain was obtained from a study of cytomegalovirus exposure and HLA in healthy donors. The study's findings and limits: V- and J-gene trimming in TCR beta was tied to a missense DCLRE1C variant by an analysis performed later.

Vbeta (60) and Jbeta (13) primers were used in the PCR. Here immunoSEQ multiplex PCR was the method, and the copy in TCRdb shows in-frame clones only, minus some. This sample yields tens of thousands of clones, of which approximately 68% are seen a single time; roughly 9.7% belongs to the top ten. From germline, CDR1 is MDHEN and CDR2 SYDVKM. This CDR3 is 11 amino acids long. V dropped 1 base and J dropped 5 bases, with 2 bases sitting between them. With regard to this clone: Its antigen is not identified.

Sequencing was done on a sample of PBMCs. This sequence joins TRBV28 and TRBJ2-5, with D unresolved. The source of this sequence is a woman in her twenties or thirties in good health and CMV-seronegative. The CDR3 loop is CASSLSETQYF. CDR3 coding DNA: TGTGCCAGCAGTTTATCTGAGACCCAGTACTTC. The full variable domain, completed using reference TRBV28 and TRBJ2-5, is DVKVTQSSRYLVKRTGEKVFLECVQDMDHENMFWYRQDPGLGLRLIYFSYDVKMKEKGDIPEGYSVSREKKERFSLILESASTNQTSMYLCASSLSETQYFGPGTRLLVL.